The clone carrying this TCR beta chain came up once. Its matching antigen is unknown. Germline V lookup: CDR1 MNHNY, CDR2 SVGAGI (reference sequence). The CDR3 runs 16 residues. The V end was cut by 2 bases, the J end by 3 bases, with 16 bases between. Donors were drawn from the approximately 120-subject validation cohort, separate from the approximately 670-subject first cohort. Repertoires were generated with immunoSEQ multiplex PCR, while TCRdb's copy carries only in-frame clones and drops some. The top ten clones hold 3% to 4.5% of a sample with approximately 100,000 clones, 87% of them seen once. The source of the sample is a study of cytomegalovirus exposure and HLA in healthy donors. Findings and caveats of the study: One later analysis, an examination of the 100 to 150 validation repertoires, found that first-cohort TCR clusters tended to co-occur in them.

The sample was PBMCs. This receptor was taken from a woman in her 30s in good health and CMV-seronegative. The gene calls are TRBV6-6 and TRBJ1-1; D perhaps matches TRBD1 (5 bases). This CDR3 is CASSYPRRGSYTEAFF. CDR3 nucleotide sequence: TGTGCCAGCAGTTACCCAAGGAGGGGATCGTACACTGAAGCTTTCTTT.